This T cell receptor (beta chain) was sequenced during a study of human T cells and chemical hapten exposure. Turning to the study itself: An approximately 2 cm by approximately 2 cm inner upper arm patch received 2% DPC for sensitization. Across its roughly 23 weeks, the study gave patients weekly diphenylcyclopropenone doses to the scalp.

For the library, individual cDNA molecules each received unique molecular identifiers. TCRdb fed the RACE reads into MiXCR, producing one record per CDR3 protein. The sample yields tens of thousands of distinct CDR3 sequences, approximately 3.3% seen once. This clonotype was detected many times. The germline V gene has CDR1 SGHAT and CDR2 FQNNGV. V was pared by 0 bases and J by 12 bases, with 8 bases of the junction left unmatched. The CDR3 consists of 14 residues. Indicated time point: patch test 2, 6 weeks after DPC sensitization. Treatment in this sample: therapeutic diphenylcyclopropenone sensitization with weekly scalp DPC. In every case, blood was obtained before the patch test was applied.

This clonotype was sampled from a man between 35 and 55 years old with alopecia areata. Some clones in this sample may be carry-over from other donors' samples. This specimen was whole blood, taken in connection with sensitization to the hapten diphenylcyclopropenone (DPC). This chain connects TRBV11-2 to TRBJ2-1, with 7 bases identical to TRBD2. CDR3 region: CASSLERRTRSQFF. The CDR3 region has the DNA TGTGCCAGCAGCTTAGAACGGAGGACTAGGTCGCAGTTCTTC.